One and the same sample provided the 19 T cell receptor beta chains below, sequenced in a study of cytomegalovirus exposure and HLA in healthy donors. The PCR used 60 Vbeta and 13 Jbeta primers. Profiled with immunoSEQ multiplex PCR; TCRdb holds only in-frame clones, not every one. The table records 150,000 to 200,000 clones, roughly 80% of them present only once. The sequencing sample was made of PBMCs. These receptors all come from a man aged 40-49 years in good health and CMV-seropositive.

As DNA, the CDR3 is TGTGCCAGCAGCCACGGACAAAGCACAGATACGCAGTATTTT. Translated: CASSHGQSTDTQYF. The chain uses TRBV7-9 and TRBJ2-3, with D possibly matching TRBD1 (5 bases). The V gene's germline CDR1 is SEHNR and CDR2 FQNEAQ (reference sequence). Trimming pared 5 bases from V and 0 bases from J, leaving 9 bases between. This CDR3 is built from 14 residues.

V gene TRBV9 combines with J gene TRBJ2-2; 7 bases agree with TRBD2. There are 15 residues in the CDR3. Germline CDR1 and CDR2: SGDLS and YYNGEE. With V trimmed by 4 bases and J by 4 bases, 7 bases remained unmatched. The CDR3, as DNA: TGTGCCAGCAGCAGGCGGGAGTACAGCACCGGGGAGCTGTTTTTT. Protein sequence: CASSRREYSTGELFF.

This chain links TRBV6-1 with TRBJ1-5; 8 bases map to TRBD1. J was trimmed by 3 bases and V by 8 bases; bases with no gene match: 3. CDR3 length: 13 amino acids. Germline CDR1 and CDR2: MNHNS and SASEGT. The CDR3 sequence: CASQGALNQPQHF. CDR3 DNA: TGTGCCAGCCAGGGGGCTCTCAATCAGCCCCAGCATTTT.

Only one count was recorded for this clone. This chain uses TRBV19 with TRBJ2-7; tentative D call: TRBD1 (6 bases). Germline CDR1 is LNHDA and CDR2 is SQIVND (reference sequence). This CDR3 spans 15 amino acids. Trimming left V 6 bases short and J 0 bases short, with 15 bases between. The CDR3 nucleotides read TGTGCCAGTAGCCCACAGGGTAAGGTCTCCTACGAGCAGTACTTC. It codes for CASSPQGKVSYEQYF.

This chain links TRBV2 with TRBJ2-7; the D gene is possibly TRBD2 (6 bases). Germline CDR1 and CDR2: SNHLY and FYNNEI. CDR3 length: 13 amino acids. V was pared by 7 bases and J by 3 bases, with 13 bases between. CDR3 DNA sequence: TGTGCCAGCATCCGGGGGAACTTCTACGAGCAGTACTTC. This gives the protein CASIRGNFYEQYF.

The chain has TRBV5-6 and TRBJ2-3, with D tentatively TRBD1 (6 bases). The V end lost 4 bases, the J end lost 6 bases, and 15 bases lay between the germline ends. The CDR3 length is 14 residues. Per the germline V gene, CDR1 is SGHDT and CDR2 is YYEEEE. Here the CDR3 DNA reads TGTGCCAGCAGCCCCAGGTGGGGGCCGGATACGCAGTATTTT. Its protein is CASSPRWGPDTQYF.

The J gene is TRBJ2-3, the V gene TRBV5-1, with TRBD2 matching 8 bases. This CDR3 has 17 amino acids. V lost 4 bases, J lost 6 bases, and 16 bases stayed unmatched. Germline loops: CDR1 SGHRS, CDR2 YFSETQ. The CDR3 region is CASSQSVVAGRVDTQYF. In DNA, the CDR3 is TGCGCCAGCAGCCAAAGCGTGGTAGCGGGAAGGGTTGATACGCAGTATTTT.

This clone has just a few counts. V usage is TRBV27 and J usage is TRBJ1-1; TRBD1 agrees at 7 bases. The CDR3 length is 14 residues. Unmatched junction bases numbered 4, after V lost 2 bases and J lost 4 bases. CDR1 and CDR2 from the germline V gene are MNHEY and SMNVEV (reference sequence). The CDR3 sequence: CASSLRGLGTEAFF. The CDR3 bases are TGTGCCAGCAGTTTAAGGGGGCTGGGCACTGAAGCTTTCTTT.

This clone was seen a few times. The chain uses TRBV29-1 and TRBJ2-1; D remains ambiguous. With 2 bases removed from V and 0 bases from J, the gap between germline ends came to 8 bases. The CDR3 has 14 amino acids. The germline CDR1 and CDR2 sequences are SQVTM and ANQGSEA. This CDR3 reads CSVERLNSYNEQFF. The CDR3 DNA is TGCAGCGTTGAAAGACTGAACTCCTACAATGAGCAGTTCTTC.

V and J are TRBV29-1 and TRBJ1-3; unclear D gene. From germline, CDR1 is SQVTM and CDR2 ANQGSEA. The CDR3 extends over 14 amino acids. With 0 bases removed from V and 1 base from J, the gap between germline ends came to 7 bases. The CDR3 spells CSVEDLRSGNTIYF. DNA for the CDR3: TGCAGCGTTGAAGATCTGCGTTCTGGAAACACCATATATTTT. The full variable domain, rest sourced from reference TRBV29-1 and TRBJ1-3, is SAVISQKPSRDICQRGTSLTIQCQVDSQVTMMFWYRQQPGQSLTLIATANQGSEATYESGFVIDKFPISRPNLTFSTLTVSNMSPEDSSIYLCSVEDLRSGNTIYFGEGSWLTVV.

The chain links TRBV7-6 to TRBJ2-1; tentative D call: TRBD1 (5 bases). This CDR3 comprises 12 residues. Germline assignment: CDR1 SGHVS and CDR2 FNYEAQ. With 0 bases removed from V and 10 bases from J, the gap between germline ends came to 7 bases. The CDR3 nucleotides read TGTGCCAGCAGCTTAGCGGGGCGGGAGCAGTTCTTC. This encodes CASSLAGREQFF.

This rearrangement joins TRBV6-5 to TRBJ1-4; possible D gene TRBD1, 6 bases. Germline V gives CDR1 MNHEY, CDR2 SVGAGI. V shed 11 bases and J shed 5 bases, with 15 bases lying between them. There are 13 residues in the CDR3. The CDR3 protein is CAGQLGANEKLFF. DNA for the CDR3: TGTGCCGGCCAGTTGGGGGCGAATGAAAAACTGTTTTTT.

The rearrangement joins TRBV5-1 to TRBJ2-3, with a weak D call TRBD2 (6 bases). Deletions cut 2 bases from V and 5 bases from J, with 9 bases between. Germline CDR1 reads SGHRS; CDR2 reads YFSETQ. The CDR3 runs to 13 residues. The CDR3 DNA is TGCGCCAGCAGCTTTACGGGGGAAGATACGCAGTATTTT. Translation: CASSFTGEDTQYF. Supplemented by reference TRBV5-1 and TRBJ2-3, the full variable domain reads KAGVTQTPRYLIKTRGQQVTLSCSPISGHRSVSWYQQTPGQGLQFLFEYFSETQRNKGNFPGRFSGRQFSNSRSEMNVSTLELGDSALYLCASSFTGEDTQYFGPGTRLTVL.

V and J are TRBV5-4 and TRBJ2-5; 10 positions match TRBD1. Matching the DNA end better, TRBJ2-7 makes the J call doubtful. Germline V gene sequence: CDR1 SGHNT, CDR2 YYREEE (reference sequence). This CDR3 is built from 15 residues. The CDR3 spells CASSWDRGTSYEQYF. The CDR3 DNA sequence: TGTGCCAGCAGCTGGGACAGGGGTACCTCCTACGAGCAGTACTTC.

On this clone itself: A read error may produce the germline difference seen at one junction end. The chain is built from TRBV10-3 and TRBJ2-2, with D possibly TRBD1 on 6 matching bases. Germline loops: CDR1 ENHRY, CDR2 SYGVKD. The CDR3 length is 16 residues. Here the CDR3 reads CASSYTGTLNTGELFF. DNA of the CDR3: TGTGCCAGCAGTTACACCGGGACATTGAACACCGGGGAGCTGTTTTTT.

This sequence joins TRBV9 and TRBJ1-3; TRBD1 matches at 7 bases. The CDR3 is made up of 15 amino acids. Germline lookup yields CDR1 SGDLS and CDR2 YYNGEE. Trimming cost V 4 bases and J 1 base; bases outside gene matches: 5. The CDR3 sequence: CASSRDRVSGNTIYF. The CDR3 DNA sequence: TGTGCCAGCAGCCGTGACAGGGTTTCTGGAAACACCATATATTTT.

CDR3 in DNA: TGCGCCAGCAGCCAAGGGGGCCGCTACGAGCAGTACTTC. Translated, it gives CASSQGGRYEQYF. The chain has TRBV4-1 and TRBJ2-7; possibly TRBD1 for D (5 bases). The CDR3 has 13 residues. Trimming left V 1 base short and J 3 bases short, with 7 bases between. Looked up from germline, CDR1 is MGHRA and CDR2 is YSYEKL.

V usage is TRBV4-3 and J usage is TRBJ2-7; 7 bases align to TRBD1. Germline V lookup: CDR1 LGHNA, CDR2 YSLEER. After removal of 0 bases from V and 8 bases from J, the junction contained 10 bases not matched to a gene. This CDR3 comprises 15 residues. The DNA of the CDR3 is TGCGCCAGCAGCCAAGATTCGGGACAGTCCCGGCAGCAGTACTTC. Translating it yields CASSQDSGQSRQQYF.

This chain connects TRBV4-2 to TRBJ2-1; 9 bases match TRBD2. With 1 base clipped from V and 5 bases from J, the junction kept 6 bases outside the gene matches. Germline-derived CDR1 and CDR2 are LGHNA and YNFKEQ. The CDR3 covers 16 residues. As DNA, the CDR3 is TGTGCCAGCAGCCAAGGATATAGCGGGAGTAACAATGAGCAGTTCTTC. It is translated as CASSQGYSGSNNEQFF.